This T cell receptor beta chain comes out of a study of CD8+CD57+ T cells in acquired aplastic anemia. Study-wide background: Mean yield of DNA from sorted CD4+ and CD8+ cells was 3 to 3.5 ug. General study points: Patients and controls shared some 30 CD8+ CDR3 sequences. No significant difference in CD8+ Simpson's diversity was found between patients and controls.

CDR3 and TCR beta VDJ profiling relied on a genomic DNA template. MiXCR, run by TCRdb on the reads, gives a single entry per CDR3 protein. The repertoire holds 150,000 to 160,000 distinct CDR3 sequences, with about 48% as singletons. There are many counts of this clonotype. The antigen is not known. The authors sequenced patients whose flow cytometry had shown CD8+CD57+ cell expansion. Prior therapy had not been administered to any patient at the time of blood sampling. Germline V gene lookup returns CDR1 SGHAT and CDR2 FQDESV (reference sequence). This CDR3 is built from 20 residues. V was clipped by 6 bases and J by 4 bases; unmatched bases: 18.

The sequence was obtained from a human donor with aplastic anemia. The sample taken for sequencing was sorted CD4+, CD8+, or CD8+CD57+ T cells (not recorded which) from PBMCs. The rearrangement uses TRBV11-1 and TRBJ2-3; 14 bases map to TRBD2. The CDR3 is CASRDRTSGGPAGFPDTQYF. The CDR3 coding sequence is TGTGCCAGCAGGGACCGGACTAGCGGGGGGCCCGCTGGGTTCCCAGATACGCAGTATTTT.